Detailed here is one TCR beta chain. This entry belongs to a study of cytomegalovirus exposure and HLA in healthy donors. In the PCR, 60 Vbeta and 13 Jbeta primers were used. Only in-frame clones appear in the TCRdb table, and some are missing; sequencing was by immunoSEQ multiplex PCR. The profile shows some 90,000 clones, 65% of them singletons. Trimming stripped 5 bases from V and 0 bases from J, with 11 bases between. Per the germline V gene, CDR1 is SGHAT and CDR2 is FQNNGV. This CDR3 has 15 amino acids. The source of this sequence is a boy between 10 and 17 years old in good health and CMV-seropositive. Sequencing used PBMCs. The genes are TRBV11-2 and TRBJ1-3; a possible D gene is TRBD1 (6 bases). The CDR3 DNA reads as TGTGCCAGCAGCCTCCTAGGGGGCTCTGGAAACACCATATATTTT. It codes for CASSLLGGSGNTIYF.